Described below is a single T cell receptor (beta chain) sequence and its context. This CDR3 region has 15 residues. CDR1 is SEHNR and CDR2 is FQNEAQ in the germline V gene (reference sequence). Trimming removed 2 bases at V and 4 bases at J, with 14 bases between. The source of the sample is a study of cytomegalovirus exposure and HLA in healthy donors. Primers for the PCR totalled 60 Vbeta and 13 Jbeta. TCRdb keeps only in-frame clones here, not all; method: immunoSEQ multiplex PCR. The sample contains 200,000 to 250,000 clones, 70% to 80% of which appear only once. The V and J genes are TRBV7-9 and TRBJ1-1, with D possibly TRBD1 on 6 matching bases. The sequence came from a girl aged 2-9 years in good health and CMV-seronegative. The sample consisted of PBMCs. CDR3 residues: CASSLFWGRSTEAFF. The DNA for the CDR3 is TGTGCCAGCAGCTTATTTTGGGGGCGAAGCACTGAAGCTTTCTTT. The variable domain in full, completed from reference TRBV7-9 and TRBJ1-1, reads DTGVSQNPRHKITKRGQNVTFRCDPISEHNRLYWYRQTLGQGPEFLTYFQNEAQLEKSRLLSDRFSAERPKGSFSTLEIQRTEQGDSAMYLCASSLFWGRSTEAFFGQGTRLTVV.